Below are 30 T cell receptor beta chains sequenced from a single sample in a study of T cells in localized non-small cell lung cancer. The repertoire was sequenced with immunoSEQ multiplex PCR; TCRdb's copy has only in-frame clones and lacks some. The sample holds almost 40,000 clones, 86% seen once. The sequencing used peripheral blood mononuclear cells, collected before any cancer treatment. These receptors originate from a male donor aged 60 or over with stage II lung adenocarcinoma.

The chain is built from TRBV28 and TRBJ2-7; possibly TRBD2 for D (6 bases). CDR1 is MDHEN and CDR2 is SYDVKM in the germline V gene. The CDR3 totals 14 residues. The ends were cut back, 3 bases at V and 3 bases at J, with 12 bases in the middle. The DNA for the CDR3 is TGTGCCAGCAGTTTCCCAGGACTATACTACGAGCAGTACTTC. Translated: CASSFPGLYYEQYF.

Comments on this clone: No DNA is shown, since the ends of the CDR3 on it are uncertain; the CDR3 is the one TCRdb lists. The V and J genes are TRBV21-1 and TRBJ2-3; the table assigns TRBD2, which was not confirmed against the DNA. TRBV21-1 is marked as a pseudogene. The CDR3 is 17 amino acids long, termini counted. CDR3 residues: CASSKALWGRGSDTQYF.

The genes are TRBV27 and TRBJ2-3, with TRBD1 matching over 7 bases. Germline V gene sequence: CDR1 MNHEY, CDR2 SMNVEV (reference sequence). With V trimmed by 6 bases and J by 4 bases, 7 bases remained unmatched. The CDR3 has 14 residues. The CDR3 bases are TGTGCCAGCAGCAAAGACAGGGTTGCAGATACGCAGTATTTT. It is translated as CASSKDRVADTQYF.

V gene TRBV7-3 combines with J gene TRBJ1-6, with D possibly matching TRBD1 (5 bases). CDR1 is SGHTA and CDR2 is FQGTGA in the germline V gene. CDR3 length equals 14 residues. V gave up 4 bases and J gave up 9 bases, with 13 bases separating them. Written as DNA, the CDR3 is TGTGCCAGCAGCTCCCGGGACTTCGGTTCACCCCTCCACTTT. Encoded protein: CASSSRDFGSPLHF.

J is TRBJ1-2 and V is TRBV18, with D possibly being TRBD1 (6 bases). Germline V gives CDR1 KGHSH, CDR2 LQKENI. Trimming pared 4 bases from V and 1 base from J, leaving 16 bases between. This CDR3 has 16 amino acids. The CDR3 DNA follows: TGTGCCAGCTCACGCTCGAGGACAGAAATTAACTATGGCTACACCTTC. Protein: CASSRSRTEINYGYTF.

This clone was seen only once. This rearrangement joins TRBV5-1 to TRBJ2-3; D not certain. From germline, CDR1 is SGHRS and CDR2 YFSETQ. V lost 4 bases and J lost 1, with 7 bases in between. This CDR3 has 13 residues. The DNA of the CDR3 is TGCGCCAGCAGCGGAGAGGGCACAGATACGCAGTATTTT. As protein: CASSGEGTDTQYF.

The rearrangement joins TRBV29-1 to TRBJ2-7; D possibly uses TRBD1 or TRBD2 (6 bases each). CDR3 size: 12 residues. In germline, CDR1 is SQVTM, CDR2 ANQGSEA. Trimming cost V 4 bases and J 4 bases, with 11 bases left between them. The CDR3 coding sequence is TGCAGCGTTGGTCGGGGGCAATACGAGCAGTACTTC. Protein product: CSVGRGQYEQYF.

The rearrangement links TRBV11-2 to TRBJ2-7; weak D call: TRBD2 (5 bases). Trimming stripped 2 bases from V and 10 bases from J, with 12 bases between. Germline V gene lookup returns CDR1 SGHAT and CDR2 FQNNGV. This CDR3 spans 12 amino acids. The CDR3 DNA reads as TGTGCCAGCAGCTTAACGAGGGCGGATCAGTACTTC. Translating it yields CASSLTRADQYF.

The chain couples TRBV5-1 to TRBJ2-7, with 9 positions matching TRBD1. Looked up from germline, CDR1 is SGHRS and CDR2 is YFSETQ. The CDR3 length is 14 residues. Trimming took 3 bases from V and 3 from J; bases not matched to a gene: 4. CDR3: CASSSRTGDYEQYF. CDR3 nucleotides: TGCGCCAGCAGCTCGAGGACAGGGGACTACGAGCAGTACTTC.

The V and J genes are TRBV4-3 and TRBJ2-7; no definite D call. With 0 bases removed from V and 4 bases from J, the gap between germline ends came to 7 bases. In germline, CDR1 is LGHNA, CDR2 YSLEER. CDR3 length: 13 amino acids. This CDR3 is CASSQELVYEQYF. In DNA, the CDR3 is TGCGCCAGCAGCCAAGAACTGGTATACGAGCAGTACTTC.

J is TRBJ1-1 and V is TRBV28; D is undetermined. The V gene's germline CDR1 is MDHEN and CDR2 SYDVKM. V lost 5 bases and J lost 2, with 6 bases in between. The CDR3 sequence is 12 residues long. In DNA form, the CDR3 reads TGTGCCAGCAGTCTTCTAAACACTGAAGCTTTCTTT. This gives the protein CASSLLNTEAFF.

This chain connects TRBV18 to TRBJ1-1; the D gene is possibly TRBD1 (6 bases). Germline CDR1 reads KGHSH; CDR2 reads LQKENI. Trimming stripped 3 bases from V and 5 bases from J, with 13 bases between. The CDR3 has 14 amino acids. The CDR3 DNA reads TGTGCCAGCTCACCGGCAGGGGAGGGGACTGAAGCTTTCTTT. The encoded protein is CASSPAGEGTEAFF.

The V gene is TRBV11-2, the J gene TRBJ1-3; D gene ambiguous. The CDR3 is 15 residues long. Germline CDR1 reads SGHAT; CDR2 reads FQNNGV. Trimming removed 6 bases at V and 4 bases at J, with 16 bases between. The CDR3 region has the DNA TGTGCCAGCAGTTCGGCCCTTTCAGCGGGAAACACCATATATTTT. This encodes CASSSALSAGNTIYF. The whole variable domain, remainder taken from reference TRBV11-2 and TRBJ1-3, is EAGVAQSPRYKIIEKRQSVAFWCNPISGHATLYWYQQILGQGPKLLIQFQNNGVVDDSQLPKDRFSAERLKGVDSTLKIQPAKLEDSAVYLCASSSALSAGNTIYFGEGSWLTVV.

The V and J genes are TRBV9 and TRBJ2-1; 7 nucleotides align to TRBD2. CDR1 and CDR2 from the germline V gene are SGDLS and YYNGEE. V was pared by 3 bases and J by 2 bases, with 11 bases of the junction left unmatched. The CDR3 extends over 17 amino acids. The chain's CDR3 is CASSGGAGDGPYNEQFF. DNA for the CDR3: TGTGCCAGCAGCGGCGGGGCGGGAGACGGGCCCTACAATGAGCAGTTCTTC. Filled out from reference TRBV9 and TRBJ2-1, the complete variable domain reads DSGVTQTPKHLITATGQRVTLRCSPRSGDLSVYWYQQSLDQGLQFLIQYYNGEERAKGNILERFSAQQFPDLHSELNLSSLELGDSALYFCASSGGAGDGPYNEQFFGPGTRLTVL.

This clone has a single count. The chain joins TRBV5-1 to TRBJ2-1; 10 bases fit TRBD2. The CDR3 length is 16 residues. CDR1 and CDR2 from the germline V gene are SGHRS and YFSETQ. The ends lost 4 bases at V and 2 bases at J; junction bases unmatched: 6. DNA for the CDR3: TGCGCCAGCAGCGGGAGACTAGCGGGTGCCTACAATGAGCAGTTCTTC. Translating it yields CASSGRLAGAYNEQFF. The variable domain in full, with the rest retrieved from reference TRBV5-1 and TRBJ2-1, is KAGVTQTPRYLIKTRGQQVTLSCSPISGHRSVSWYQQTPGQGLQFLFEYFSETQRNKGNFPGRFSGRQFSNSRSEMNVSTLELGDSALYLCASSGRLAGAYNEQFFGPGTRLTVL.

There are a few counts of this clone. J is TRBJ2-1 and V is TRBV10-2; D unclear. This CDR3 region has 14 residues. Germline-derived CDR1 and CDR2 are WSHSY and SAAADI. Trimming removed 0 bases at V and 7 bases at J, with 10 bases between. The CDR3 nucleotides are TGCGCCAGCAGTGAGTCTACCCTAGGGAATGAGCAGTTCTTC. Protein sequence: CASSESTLGNEQFF.

The chain employs TRBV19 and TRBJ2-4, with D unresolved. CDR3 length: 13 amino acids. V was cut by 8 bases and J by 0 bases, with 8 bases left in between. CDR1 is LNHDA, CDR2 SQIVND, per germline (reference sequence). CDR3 sequence (DNA): TGTGCCAGTCACGGGCTAGCCAAAAACATTCAGTACTTC. Protein sequence: CASHGLAKNIQYF.

This sequence joins TRBV4-2 and TRBJ2-7; no reliable D call. The CDR3 has 15 amino acids. Germline V lookup: CDR1 LGHNA, CDR2 YNFKEQ. Trimming shortened V by 1 base and J by 0 bases, and 10 bases separated the two germline ends. The CDR3 reads CASSQGDLRSYEQYF. The CDR3 bases are TGTGCCAGCAGCCAAGGAGACTTGCGCTCCTACGAGCAGTACTTC.

This chain connects TRBV7-2 to TRBJ2-1, with a tentative D call TRBD2 (5 bases). The CDR3 is 14 amino acids. The germline V and J ends were trimmed by 1 base and 5 bases, with 9 bases remaining between them. Germline CDR1 and CDR2: SGHTA and FQGNSA. CDR3 sequence: CASSLGPGNNEQFF. The CDR3 DNA sequence: TGTGCCAGCAGCTTAGGACCGGGAAACAATGAGCAGTTCTTC. The variable domain in full, with the rest retrieved from reference TRBV7-2 and TRBJ2-1, is GAGVSQSPSNKVTEKGKDVELRCDPISGHTALYWYRQSLGQGLEFLIYFQGNSAPDKSGLPSDRFSAERTGGSVSTLTIQRTQQEDSAVYLCASSLGPGNNEQFFGPGTRLTVL.

This clone was seen more than once but under ten times. J is TRBJ2-1 and V is TRBV7-8, with D unresolved. Germline-derived CDR1 and CDR2 are SGHVS and FQNEAQ. Trimming shortened V by 5 bases and J by 1 base, and 18 bases separated the two germline ends. The CDR3 extends over 17 amino acids. The CDR3 DNA follows: TGTGCCAGCAGCCCGGCCCTCCAGGACCCATCCTACAATGAGCAGTTCTTC. Protein: CASSPALQDPSYNEQFF.

The CDR3 loop is CASSLVGDEQFF. The DNA of the CDR3 is TGTGCCAGCAGCTTAGTAGGGGATGAGCAGTTCTTC. This chain links TRBV7-9 with TRBJ2-1; D might be TRBD1 (5 bases). Germline V CDR1 and CDR2: SEHNR, FQNEAQ (reference sequence). V was trimmed by 1 base and J by 8 bases, leaving 6 bases between them. The length of the CDR3 is 12 residues.

The V gene is TRBV19, the J gene TRBJ2-5; no firm D call. The V gene's germline CDR1 is LNHDA and CDR2 SQIVND (reference sequence). V was cut by 3 bases and J by 3 bases, with 8 bases left in between. This CDR3 comprises 13 residues. CDR3 sequence reads: CASSINREETQYF. As DNA, the CDR3 is TGTGCCAGTAGTATTAATAGGGAAGAGACCCAGTACTTC.

The genes are TRBV5-4 and TRBJ2-3; the match to TRBD2 covers 12 bases. V was clipped by 3 bases and J by 0 bases; unmatched bases: 2. The germline V gene encodes CDR1 SGHNT and CDR2 YYREEE (reference sequence). CDR3 size: 16 residues. CDR3: CASSSGTSGSTDTQYF. As DNA, the CDR3 is TGTGCCAGCAGCTCCGGGACTAGCGGGAGCACAGATACGCAGTATTTT.

The count of this clone is one. The rearrangement uses TRBV29-1 and TRBJ1-1, with D maybe TRBD1 (6 bases). Trimming shortened V by 7 bases and J by 1 base, and 16 bases separated the two germline ends. The CDR3 has 14 amino acids. Germline V CDR1 and CDR2: SQVTM, ANQGSEA. CDR3 sequence (DNA): TGCAGCGCCTATAAGCGGGACACGAACACTGAAGCTTTCTTT. It encodes CSAYKRDTNTEAFF.

The chain carries TRBV11-1 and TRBJ2-1, with TRBD1 as a possible D gene (6 bases). V gave up 5 bases and J gave up 1 base, with 12 bases separating them. The CDR3 sequence is 15 residues long. CDR1 and CDR2 from the germline V gene are SGHAT and FQDESV (reference sequence). The CDR3 DNA is TGTGCCAGCAGCATAAACAGGGATTCCTACAATGAGCAGTTCTTC. Its translation: CASSINRDSYNEQFF.

In nucleotides, the CDR3 is TGCGCCAGCAGACCTGGACTAGCGGGAGTCACAGATACGCAGTATTTT. It is translated as CASRPGLAGVTDTQYF. The chain recombines TRBV5-1 with TRBJ2-3, with 13 bases that match TRBD2. The V gene's germline CDR1 is SGHRS and CDR2 YFSETQ. Trimming cost V 5 bases and J 2 bases; bases outside gene matches: 5. This CDR3 is built from 16 residues. Using reference TRBV5-1 and TRBJ2-3 for the parts outside the CDR3, the full variable domain is KAGVTQTPRYLIKTRGQQVTLSCSPISGHRSVSWYQQTPGQGLQFLFEYFSETQRNKGNFPGRFSGRQFSNSRSEMNVSTLELGDSALYLCASRPGLAGVTDTQYFGPGTRLTVL.

This clone was seen a few times. The chain combines TRBV4-2 with TRBJ1-2; D call uncertain. The CDR3 loop spans 12 amino acids. In germline, CDR1 is LGHNA, CDR2 YNFKEQ. V dropped 5 bases and J dropped 8 bases, with 12 bases sitting between them. CDR3 region: CASSFSTGGYTF. In nucleotides, the CDR3 is TGTGCCAGCAGCTTTTCGACGGGGGGCTACACCTTC.

The chain couples TRBV10-3 to TRBJ1-1, with 7 bases that match TRBD1. The CDR3 is 14 amino acids. Trimming cost V 5 bases and J 3 bases; bases outside gene matches: 6. The V gene's germline CDR1 is ENHRY and CDR2 SYGVKD. The CDR3: CAISTTGTDTEAFF. Written as DNA, the CDR3 is TGTGCCATCAGTACGACAGGGACGGACACTGAAGCTTTCTTT.

This chain links TRBV19 with TRBJ1-2, with D unclear. V dropped 5 bases and J dropped 1 base, with 11 bases sitting between them. The CDR3 covers 14 residues. CDR1 LNHDA and CDR2 SQIVND come from the germline V gene (reference sequence). CDR3 coding DNA: TGTGCCAGTAGTCTGCCAGGCTTTAACTATGGCTACACCTTC. It yields the protein CASSLPGFNYGYTF.

The chain couples TRBV2 to TRBJ2-5; 9 bases are a match to TRBD2. With V trimmed by 6 bases and J by 3 bases, 5 bases remained unmatched. This CDR3 comprises 14 residues. Germline lookup yields CDR1 SNHLY and CDR2 FYNNEI. CDR3 DNA sequence: TGTGCCAGCAGAGGGACTAGCTGGGAAGAGACCCAGTACTTC. It translates to CASRGTSWEETQYF.